These T cell receptor beta chains were read from a single sample in a study of T cell changes during pregnancy in multiple sclerosis. The protocol was immunoSEQ multiplex PCR, while the TCRdb copy is restricted to in-frame clones and leaves out a portion. The sample includes 35,000 to 50,000 clones, 85% to 90% seen only once; the top ten take less than 5.5%. Sequencing used peripheral blood, obtained in the second trimester of pregnancy. Every receptor here comes from a female donor in good health, enrolled as a control in a pregnancy study. Each CDR3 is given without its conserved first and last residue.

TRBV9	TRBJ2-2	ASSDPEGGGQETGELF
TRBV2	TRBJ2-2	ASSELASGRRTGELF
TRBV6-1	TRBJ2-7	ASSGTGISGRAFEQY
TRBV6-6	TRBJ1-1	ASSQPGQGAGTEAF
TRBV11-3	TRBJ1-2	ASSSGGSPEGYT
TRBV7-8	TRBJ2-1	ASSLFPARGGNNEQF
TRBV7-2	TRBJ1-4	ASSSGGEGEKLF
TRBV15	TRBJ2-7	ATSRDVPGREQY
TRBV18	TRBJ2-1	ASSPPGMGTSGYNEQF
TRBV7-9	TRBJ1-1	ASSLGQKNTEAF
TRBV5-6	TRBJ1-1	ASRGQGEANTEAF
TRBV19	TRBJ1-2	ASRTDRGPYGYT
TRBV5-1	TRBJ1-2	ASSAQGRGYT
TRBV6-5	TRBJ2-1	ASTSSHEQF
TRBV5-1	TRBJ1-2	ASSFTQTNYGYT
TRBV7-2	TRBJ1-2	ASSSPPGGGNYGYT